Here is one T cell receptor beta chain with its context. As to time point: newly diagnosed GD, antithyroid drugs for less than 3 months. Construction of the TCR library relied on RNA isolated from PBMCs. These data are taken from a study of regulatory T cells in long-lasting Graves disease. Arm-PCR of CDR3 regions with iRepertoire HTBI primers generated TCR beta libraries. TCRdb redid the calling of the multiplex PCR reads with MiXCR, one entry per CDR3 protein. There are fewer than 500,000 distinct CDR3 sequences in the sample; 15% to 20% occur only once, and more than 10% lies in the top ten. Germline V gene sequence: CDR1 LNHNV, CDR2 YYDKDF (reference sequence). After removal of 9 bases from V and 2 bases from J, the junction contained 8 bases not matched to a gene. The CDR3 covers 15 residues. Another study also made use of these data, one on T cells in Graves' hyperthyroidism and ophthalmopathy.

This clonotype was obtained from a man aged 40-49 years with Graves disease. V usage is TRBV15 and J usage is TRBJ2-4, with 9 positions matching TRBD2. This material consisted of peripheral blood mononuclear cells (PBMCs), taken at new diagnosis, from a patient treated with antithyroid drugs. CDR3 DNA sequence: TGTGCCACTAATGGCGGGGGGGGTTCCAAAAACATTCAGTACTTC. It yields the protein CATNGGGGSKNIQYF.